The clone carrying this TCR beta chain appeared a few times. The sample originates from a study of blood T cells in healthy people across ages. Germline CDR1 MNHNY, CDR2 SVGAGI (reference sequence). This CDR3 has 15 amino acids. The junction had 2 bases not matched to a gene; V was cut back by 2 bases and J by 1 base. With a J-beta primer mix and a sample-barcoded 5' primer, a second PCR ran about 6 to 11 cycles. TCRdb ran MiXCR on the 5' RACE reads and lists one entry per CDR3 protein. This table holds around 970,000 distinct CDR3 sequences, 45% to 60% found once. The gene calls are TRBV6-6 and TRBJ2-5; 9 bases map to TRBD1. Sequenced sample: blood. This receptor was obtained from a woman aged 55-70 years in good health. CDR3 nucleotide sequence: TGTGCCAGCAGTTACCGGGACAGGGCCCAAGAGACCCAGTACTTC. Residues: CASSYRDRAQETQYF.